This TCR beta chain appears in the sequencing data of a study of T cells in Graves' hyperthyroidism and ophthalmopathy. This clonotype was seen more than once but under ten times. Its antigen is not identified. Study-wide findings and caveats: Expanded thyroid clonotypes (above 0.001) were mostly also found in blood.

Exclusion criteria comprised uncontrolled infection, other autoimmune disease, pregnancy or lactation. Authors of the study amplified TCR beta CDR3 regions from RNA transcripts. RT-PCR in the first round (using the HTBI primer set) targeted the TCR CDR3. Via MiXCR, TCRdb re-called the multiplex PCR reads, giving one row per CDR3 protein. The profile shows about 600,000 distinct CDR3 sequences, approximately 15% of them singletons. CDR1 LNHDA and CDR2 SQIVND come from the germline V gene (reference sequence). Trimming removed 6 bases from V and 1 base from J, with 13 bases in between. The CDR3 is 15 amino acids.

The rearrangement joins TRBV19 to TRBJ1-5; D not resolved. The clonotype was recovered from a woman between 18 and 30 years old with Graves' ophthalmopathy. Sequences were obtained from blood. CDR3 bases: TGTGCCAGTAGGATGGCCGGTTGGAGCAATCAGCCCCAGCATTTT. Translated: CASRMAGWSNQPQHF.